Below, 13 T cell receptor beta chains from the same sample are listed, as sequenced in a study of T cell responses to AZD1222 COVID-19 vaccine. The repertoire was sequenced with immunoSEQ multiplex PCR; TCRdb's copy has only in-frame clones and lacks some. Of about 180,000 clones in the sample, 88% were seen once. The source was peripheral blood, collected 28 days after the second AZD1222 dose. The source is an adult who received the AZD1222 COVID-19 vaccine.

The chain joins TRBV6-5 to TRBJ1-5; D might be TRBD1 (6 bases). V dropped 7 bases and J dropped 0 bases, with 13 bases sitting between them. The germline V gene has CDR1 MNHEY and CDR2 SVGAGI. This CDR3 region has 15 residues. In DNA, the CDR3 is TGTGCCAGCAACAGGGTCCCTCATAGCAATCAGCCCCAGCATTTT. It specifies CASNRVPHSNQPQHF.

The chain uses TRBV7-2 and TRBJ1-5; no definite D call. V was pared by 4 bases and J by 2 bases, with 12 bases between. This CDR3 has 15 amino acids. The V gene's germline CDR1 is SGHTA and CDR2 FQGNSA. The CDR3 DNA reads TGTGCCAGCAGCTCGGGTGTTTCAGGCAATCAGCCCCAGCATTTT. Amino acid sequence: CASSSGVSGNQPQHF.

This rearrangement joins TRBV19 to TRBJ2-5, with D maybe TRBD1 (5 bases). Trimming pared 4 bases from V and 2 bases from J, leaving 14 bases between. The CDR3 length is 15 residues. The germline CDR1 and CDR2 sequences are LNHDA and SQIVND (reference sequence). CDR3 coding DNA: TGTGCCAGTAGTACCCCAGGAACAGGACAAGAGACCCAGTACTTC. Amino acid sequence: CASSTPGTGQETQYF.

The rearrangement links TRBV20-1 to TRBJ1-1; D remains ambiguous. The CDR3 is 11 residues long. Germline CDR1 reads DFQATT; CDR2 reads SNEGSKA (reference sequence). V was cut by 4 bases and J by 4 bases, with 7 bases left in between. The CDR3 bases are TGCAGTGCTAACTGGGGCACTGAAGCTTTCTTT. Its protein product is CSANWGTEAFF.

The V gene is TRBV5-1, the J gene TRBJ1-2; 9 bases match TRBD1. Trimming removed 3 bases from V and 3 bases from J; junction bases left unmatched: 3. The CDR3 is 14 amino acids. The germline V gene has CDR1 SGHRS and CDR2 YFSETQ. In nucleotides, the CDR3 is TGCGCCAGCAGCTCCCGACAGGGGGACTATGGCTACACCTTC. This encodes CASSSRQGDYGYTF.

The chain links TRBV5-1 to TRBJ2-3; the match to TRBD2 covers 11 bases. Per the germline V gene, CDR1 is SGHRS and CDR2 is YFSETQ. The CDR3 runs 18 residues. The V gene end was trimmed by 2 bases and the J gene end by 1 base; junction bases not matched to a gene: 9. The CDR3 loop reads CASSLGASGGRGTDTQYF. The CDR3 DNA reads TGCGCCAGCAGCTTAGGGGCTAGCGGGGGGCGAGGCACAGATACGCAGTATTTT.

This clone showed up just once. The germline gene is not matched at one end of the junction; a read error may be the cause. The chain carries TRBV7-7 and TRBJ2-1; 10 bases fit TRBD2. CDR3 length: 15 residues. Germline values: CDR1 SSHAT, CDR2 FNYEAQ (reference sequence). CDR3 residues: CASSLASGGPNEQFF. The CDR3 DNA is TGTGCTAGCAGCTTAGCTAGCGGGGGTCCCAATGAGCAGTTCTTC.

This clone has a handful of counts. The chain is built from TRBV6-5 and TRBJ1-3; 7 bases are shared with TRBD1. The V gene's germline CDR1 is MNHEY and CDR2 SVGAGI. This CDR3 is 15 amino acids long. Trimming cost V 5 bases and J 0 bases; bases outside gene matches: 4. The CDR3 region has the DNA TGTGCCAGCAGTATGGGACAGCTCTCTGGAAACACCATATATTTT. It yields the protein CASSMGQLSGNTIYF.

J is TRBJ2-1 and V is TRBV19; TRBD2 might be the D (6 bases). Looked up from germline, CDR1 is LNHDA and CDR2 is SQIVND (reference sequence). The CDR3 sequence is 16 residues long. V gave up 2 bases and J gave up 0 bases, with 11 bases separating them. The chain's CDR3 is CASSIRRGFSYNEQFF. In nucleotides, the CDR3 is TGTGCCAGTAGTATAAGGAGGGGCTTCTCCTACAATGAGCAGTTCTTC.

The CDR3 region is CASSVRKWGSPRGYTF. CDR3 DNA sequence: TGTGCCAGCAGCGTCCGCAAGTGGGGTTCCCCCCGTGGCTACACCTTC. The V and J genes are TRBV13 and TRBJ1-2; D unresolved. This CDR3 has 16 residues. V shed 5 bases and J shed 7 bases, with 23 bases lying between them. From germline, CDR1 is PRHDT and CDR2 FYEKMQ (reference sequence).

This chain uses TRBV12-3 or TRBV12-4 with TRBJ2-7; no definite D call. Trimming stripped 1 base from V and 0 bases from J, with 4 bases between. The CDR3 runs to 13 residues. DNA for the CDR3: TGTGCCAGCAGTTTAGACGGCTCCTACGAGCAGTACTTC. Translation: CASSLDGSYEQYF.

The chain joins TRBV6-2 or TRBV6-3 to TRBJ2-5; D may be TRBD2 (6 bases). Deletions cut 4 bases from V and 5 bases from J, with 11 bases between. The germline V gene encodes CDR1 MNHEY and CDR2 SVGEGT. This CDR3 spans 13 amino acids. The CDR3 is CASSLTRGETQYF. The CDR3 nucleotides read TGTGCCAGCAGTTTGACACGGGGGGAGACCCAGTACTTC.

This rearrangement joins TRBV10-3 to TRBJ2-7, with D possibly matching TRBD1 (6 bases). The germline V gene has CDR1 ENHRY and CDR2 SYGVKD. V lost 0 bases, J lost 0 bases, and 9 bases lay in between. The CDR3 is 15 amino acids. CDR3 sequence (DNA): TGTGCCATCAGTGAGTCGTGGGACACCTCCTACGAGCAGTACTTC. This gives the protein CAISESWDTSYEQYF.